This is a list of T cell receptor beta chains from one sample in a study of blood T cells in healthy people across ages. One entry per CDR3 protein, called by TCRdb with MiXCR from the 5' RACE reads. The sample records 800,000 or so distinct CDR3 sequences, more than 20% being singletons. This same sample was also part of a study on T cells of mothers and their children.

Material: blood. The receptors derive from a boy younger than 18 in good health. The CDR3 runs from the conserved cysteine through the conserved F or W. The D gene is left open where the match is weak. Only part of the rows carry a size: once, few, many, or a class if the clone is expanded.

>TRBV29-1|TRBJ2-3|NA|NA
CSVEFRFTDTQYF
TGCAGCGTTGAGTTCAGGTTCACAGATACGCAGTATTTT
>TRBV12-3/TRBV12-4|TRBJ2-3|TRBD2|few
CASSLTSGTSTDTQYF
TGTGCCAGCAGTTTGACTAGCGGGACTAGCACAGATACGCAGTATTTT
>TRBV7-2|TRBJ2-3|TRBD1|NA
CASSARQGSTDTQYF
TGTGCCAGCAGCGCCCGACAGGGTTCCACAGATACGCAGTATTTT
>TRBV4-3|TRBJ1-4|NA|NA
CASSQSFGATNEKLFF
TGCGCCAGCAGCCAAAGTTTCGGAGCAACTAATGAAAAACTGTTTTTT
>TRBV5-1|TRBJ2-5|NA|few
CASSADAGQYF
TGCGCCAGCAGCGCGGATGCGGGACAGTACTTC
>TRBV10-3|TRBJ1-1|TRBD1|NA
CAIASGTGQTEAFF
TGTGCCATAGCCTCCGGGACAGGGCAGACTGAAGCTTTCTTT
>TRBV27|TRBJ2-4|NA|NA
CASSQGLGVDKNIQYF
TGTGCCAGCAGTCAAGGTCTAGGGGTTGACAAAAACATTCAGTACTTC
>TRBV25-1|TRBJ2-5|TRBD2|few
CATQPSSGRGARKTQYF
TGTGCCACACAACCGTCTAGCGGGAGGGGGGCCCGGAAGACCCAGTACTTC
>TRBV23-1|TRBJ1-4|TRBD1|few
CASSRAGQGAAESNNEKLFF
TGCGCCAGCAGTCGCGCCGGACAGGGGGCGGCCGAATCAAATAATGAAAAACTGTTTTTT
>TRBV6-1|TRBJ2-5|NA|NA
CASSVPQAPDGDQETQYF
TGTGCCAGCAGTGTCCCCCAAGCACCGGACGGAGATCAAGAGACCCAGTACTTC
>TRBV29-1|TRBJ2-1|NA|few
CSVVVGTENEQFF
TGCAGCGTTGTTGTAGGGACTGAGAATGAGCAGTTCTTC
>TRBV28|TRBJ2-4|TRBD1|NA
CASSLGDRNIQYF
TGTGCCAGCAGTTTAGGGGACAGGAACATTCAGTACTTC
>TRBV5-1|TRBJ2-1|TRBD2|few
CASSRTSAASYNEQFF
TGCGCCAGCAGCCGGACTAGCGCCGCCTCCTACAATGAGCAGTTCTTC
>TRBV29-1|TRBJ2-3|TRBD1|NA
CSALTGVEDTQYF
TGCAGCGCTTTGACAGGGGTCGAAGATACGCAGTATTTT
>TRBV25-1|TRBJ2-7|TRBD1|few
CASSATGTGVHEQYF
TGTGCCAGCAGTGCTACCGGGACAGGGGTCCACGAGCAGTACTTC
>TRBV6-6|TRBJ2-3|TRBD2|NA
CASSPSGGAYGTQYF
TGTGCCAGCAGTCCAAGCGGGGGGGCCTATGGTACGCAGTATTTT
>TRBV7-9|TRBJ1-2|TRBD1|NA
CASESGGGYGYTF
TGTGCCAGCGAATCAGGGGGCGGCTATGGCTACACCTTC
>TRBV20-1|TRBJ2-4|NA|few
CSARAQGQSRF
TGCAGTGCTAGGGCTCAGGGCCAGTCGAGATTC
>TRBV2|TRBJ2-3|TRBD2|few
CASSEASGTPQYF
TGTGCCAGCAGTGAGGCTAGCGGGACCCCGCAGTATTTT
>TRBV5-1|TRBJ1-2|NA|NA
CASRMTGDGYTF
TGCGCCAGCCGGATGACAGGAGATGGCTACACCTTC
>TRBV7-3|TRBJ2-5|NA|NA
CASSLETQETQYF
TGTGCCAGCAGCTTAGAGACTCAAGAGACCCAGTACTTC
>TRBV7-9|TRBJ1-2|NA|NA
CASSGRGTGRYGYTF
TGTGCCAGCAGCGGTCGAGGCACCGGCCGCTATGGCTACACCTTC
>TRBV12-3/TRBV12-4|TRBJ2-1|NA|NA
CASSSASVQFF
TGTGCCAGCAGTTCGGCTAGCGTGCAGTTCTTC
>TRBV15|TRBJ2-2|NA|few
CATSLTGELFF
TGTGCCACCAGCCTGACCGGGGAGCTGTTTTTT
>TRBV27|TRBJ2-7|NA|NA
CASSVIGVDYEQYF
TGTGCCAGCAGTGTAATAGGGGTCGACTACGAGCAGTACTTC
>TRBV4-1|TRBJ1-1|NA|once
CASSQETGMNTEAFF
TGCGCCAGCAGCCAAGAAACCGGCATGAACACTGAAGCTTTCTTT
>TRBV3-1|TRBJ2-1|TRBD1|NA
CASSQPGQNYNEQFF
TGTGCCAGCAGCCAGCCGGGACAGAACTACAATGAGCAGTTCTTC
>TRBV20-1|TRBJ1-2|NA|NA
CSASLQGTGYTF
TGCAGTGCTAGTTTACAGGGTACTGGCTACACCTTC
>TRBV12-3/TRBV12-4|TRBJ2-1|NA|few
CASRSRRQGLIVGSYNEQFF
TGTGCCAGCAGATCTAGACGGCAGGGGTTGATCGTGGGCTCCTACAATGAGCAGTTCTTC
>TRBV12-3/TRBV12-4|TRBJ2-5|TRBD2|few
CASSSPRLAGGVRGETQYF
TGTGCCAGCAGTTCCCCGAGACTAGCGGGAGGGGTAAGAGGAGAGACCCAGTACTTC
>TRBV7-9|TRBJ1-2|NA|NA
CASSLGTYGYTF
TGTGCCAGCAGCTTGGGGACCTATGGCTACACCTTC
>TRBV7-6|TRBJ2-3|NA|few
CASSSLGGAADTQYF
TGTGCCAGCAGCTCACTAGGGGGAGCGGCAGATACGCAGTATTTT
>TRBV3-1|TRBJ2-5|NA|NA
CASGGLSFKTRKQETQYF
TGTGCCAGCGGCGGACTATCCTTCAAGACTCGAAAACAAGAGACCCAGTACTTC
>TRBV6-2/TRBV6-3|TRBJ2-1|TRBD2|few
CASLAGGSYKQFF
TGTGCCAGCCTAGCGGGAGGATCGTATAAGCAGTTCTTC
>TRBV21-1|TRBJ1-4|NA|NA
CASSNDWRGWNEKLFF
TGTGCCAGCAGCAATGACTGGAGGGGCTGGAATGAAAAACTGTTTTTT
>TRBV5-5|TRBJ1-2|NA|NA
CAGSFGSSSDYGYTF
TGTGCCGGCAGCTTCGGGTCGTCCTCCGACTATGGCTACACCTTC
>TRBV7-2|TRBJ2-1|TRBD2|NA
CASSPRGLAGDMAGEQFF
TGTGCCAGCAGCCCCCGGGGCCTAGCGGGGGATATGGCTGGTGAGCAGTTCTTC
>TRBV24-1|TRBJ2-1|TRBD2|NA
CATSDFIGTSGLRHEQFF
TGTGCCACCAGTGATTTTATCGGGACTAGCGGCCTCCGACATGAGCAGTTCTTC
>TRBV10-3|TRBJ2-7|NA|NA
CAINESGDEQYF
TGTGCCATCAATGAGTCAGGGGACGAGCAGTACTTC
>TRBV11-2|TRBJ2-1|TRBD2|NA
CASTGTNYNEQFF
TGTGCCAGCACCGGGACTAACTACAATGAGCAGTTCTTC
>TRBV7-6|TRBJ2-3|NA|few
CASSLAAGRSTDTQYF
TGTGCCAGCAGCTTAGCCGCGGGGAGGAGCACAGATACGCAGTATTTT
>TRBV12-3/TRBV12-4|TRBJ1-4|NA|few
CASIPDSDEKLFF
TGTGCCAGCATTCCGGACAGCGATGAAAAACTGTTTTTT
>TRBV3-1|TRBJ1-2|NA|NA
CASSQSGRAYGYTF
TGTGCCAGCAGCCAATCTGGCAGGGCCTATGGCTACACCTTC
>TRBV7-9|TRBJ1-2|NA|NA
CASSPPVDSNYGYTF
TGTGCCAGCAGCCCACCCGTTGACAGTAACTATGGCTACACCTTC
>TRBV7-2|TRBJ2-1|TRBD2|NA
CASSPSGTTEQFF
TGTGCCAGCAGCCCTAGCGGGACCACTGAGCAGTTCTTC
>TRBV6-2/TRBV6-3|TRBJ1-1|NA|NA
CASSLPRESTEAFF
TGTGCCAGCAGTTTACCCAGAGAATCCACTGAAGCTTTCTTT
>TRBV5-1|TRBJ2-1|NA|few
CASSPPMDPGNEQFF
TGCGCCAGCAGCCCTCCCATGGACCCTGGCAATGAGCAGTTCTTC
>TRBV28|TRBJ1-4|NA|few
CASKGRNPVANEKLFF
TGTGCCAGCAAGGGGCGAAACCCGGTGGCTAATGAAAAACTGTTTTTT
>TRBV29-1|TRBJ2-5|NA|NA
CSVVIGGRETQYF
TGCAGCGTTGTAATAGGTGGTAGGGAGACCCAGTACTTC
>TRBV4-2|TRBJ1-1|NA|few
CASSQEGGVRNTEAFF
TGTGCCAGCAGCCAAGAAGGGGGAGTTAGGAACACTGAAGCTTTCTTT
>TRBV20-1|TRBJ1-1|TRBD1|NA
CSARQGSTEAFF
TGCAGTGCCAGACAGGGGAGCACTGAAGCTTTCTTT
>TRBV29-1|TRBJ2-1|NA|few
CSVGVSAYNEQFF
TGCAGCGTAGGGGTTTCAGCCTACAATGAGCAGTTCTTC
>TRBV2|TRBJ2-3|TRBD1|few
CASGVPGQGFIFTDTQYF
TGTGCCAGCGGAGTCCCGGGACAGGGATTCATTTTCACAGATACGCAGTATTTT
>TRBV5-6|TRBJ2-7|NA|once
CASSYSLGLAGFEQYF
TGTGCCAGCAGCTACAGTCTCGGACTCGCGGGATTCGAGCAGTACTTC
>TRBV20-1|TRBJ1-1|NA|NA
CSARGADVANTEAFF
TGCAGTGCTAGAGGAGCCGATGTCGCGAACACTGAAGCTTTCTTT
>TRBV11-2|TRBJ1-4|NA|NA
CASSEQPNEKLFF
TGTGCCAGCAGCGAACAGCCGAATGAAAAACTGTTTTTT